This T cell receptor beta chain is from a study of human thymus T cells. Study-wide results and caveats: Related studies found that unrelated individuals share highly overlapping thymic repertoires.

Profiling relied on immunoSEQ multiplex PCR, and the TCRdb table lists in-frame clones only, not all of them. The sample holds some 120,000 clones, around 94% seen once. As for this clone: The antigen remains unidentified.

Thymus specimens were resections from corrective heart surgery. Looked up from germline, CDR1 is MGHRA and CDR2 is YSYEKL. This CDR3 comprises 13 residues. V was cut by 1 base and J by 4 bases, with 7 bases left in between. This receptor was obtained from a boy under two years old with a congenital heart defect but otherwise immunologically healthy. The rearrangement joins TRBV4-1 to TRBJ2-5, with D maybe TRBD2 (5 bases). The sample consisted of thymus tissue. The DNA of the CDR3 is TGCGCCAGCAGCCAAGTAGGAGGAGAGACCCAGTACTTC. Encoded protein: CASSQVGGETQYF.